This TCR beta chain came from a study of T cells in lung cancer brain metastases (dated by TCRdb to the late 2010s). Context from the whole study: Of the roughly 21 patients, fewer than 18 had a history of tobacco use, with a median of approximately 40 pack-years. Of the approximately 20 patients, roughly 17 received no interval therapy between resection of the primary and resection of the metastasis. The median interval between acquisition of the primary specimen and acquisition of the brain metastasis specimen was 348 days. The study compared TCR beta CDR3 repertoires between fully resected primary non-small cell lung cancers and paired brain metastases. A cohort of some 20 patients was included, from whom roughly 40 specimens were contributed, with one primary lung lesion and one brain metastasis obtained from each patient. The median age of the patients at first diagnosis was roughly 56 years, and the group included about 9 males and some 11 females. DNA integrity number averaged about 3.8 in both primary and metastatic specimens, with no significant difference between sites. Overall study outcomes, separate from this receptor: It was not possible to control for the effects of preoperative corticosteroids on T cell infiltration in brain metastases. Most clones were found to be lesion-specific, and limited overlap was observed between paired lesions (mean Morisita index about 0.21). Brain metastases had significantly fewer unique productive clones than paired primaries (median around 1,500 versus 5,000). DNA fragmentation in FFPE samples may have prevented retrieval of the complete infiltrating T cell repertoire. The ten most abundant clones made up a significantly larger repertoire fraction in brain metastases than primaries, suggesting clonal expansion.

Between roughly 2 and 5 ug genomic DNA was input per sample, with paired samples receiving equal DNA input. TCR beta libraries were constructed with the immunoSEQ hsTCRbeta Kit, with multiplexed V and J gene primers used across two PCR steps. Pooled libraries, together with positive and negative controls, were sequenced on an Illumina MiSeq with a 100-cycle paired-end protocol. The authors processed their data as follows. Raw data were processed by the immunoSEQ vendor into normalized, annotated TCR beta repertoire reports. Richness was defined as the number of unique clones by nucleotide sequence, and the iChao1 and Efron-Thisted estimators were used to extrapolate total richness. Pielou's evenness, Simpson's index, top-ten clone proportional abundance, and Morisita overlap index were used to characterize and compare paired lesions. The table comes from immuneACCESS by way of TCRdb, which keeps in-frame sequences with V and J called. Part of the clones is missing from these tables; in studies checked, under half for an unresolved V gene and the rest for unknown reasons. For V, J and clone size, that table is used; D and trimming come from the DNA. Within this sample are approximately 6,600 clones, with about nine tenths of them counted one time only. The ten biggest clones cover 4% to 6% of the sample.

Deletion took 3 bases off V and 0 bases off J, with a span of 10 bases between the germline ends. Reading from cysteine to phenylalanine, the CDR3 counts 14 amino acids. The DNA shown is the 42-base CDR3, in frame from base 1. CDR1 GTSNPN and CDR2 SVGIG are derived from the germline V gene (reference sequence). Turning to this clone: No cognate antigen has been identified for it. Base qualities were left out, and no much larger clone turns up one base away.

Resection was performed in the patients for synchronous oligometastatic disease or for delayed recurrence of a solitary brain metastasis. Patients with a history of multiple malignancies were excluded so that cancers other than NSCLC would not be included. Tumor areas were macrodissected from roughly 5 deparaffinized 7.5 to 10 um unstained sections under guidance from marked H&E slides. All specimens were formalin-fixed and paraffin-embedded (FFPE). The AllPrep DNA/RNA FFPE Kit was used to extract genomic DNA. The sequence was collected from a man aged 45-65 years with non-small cell lung cancer. The V and J genes are TRBV30 and TRBJ2-3, with TRBD1 tentatively as D gene (6 bases match). The sample was tumor tissue from the primary lung tumor. What this sample's cell subset or site label stands for: primary lung cancer lesion. The nucleotides are TGTGCCTGGAGAGCAGGGGTGAGCACAGATACGCAGTATTTT. The resulting protein is CAWRAGVSTDTQYF.